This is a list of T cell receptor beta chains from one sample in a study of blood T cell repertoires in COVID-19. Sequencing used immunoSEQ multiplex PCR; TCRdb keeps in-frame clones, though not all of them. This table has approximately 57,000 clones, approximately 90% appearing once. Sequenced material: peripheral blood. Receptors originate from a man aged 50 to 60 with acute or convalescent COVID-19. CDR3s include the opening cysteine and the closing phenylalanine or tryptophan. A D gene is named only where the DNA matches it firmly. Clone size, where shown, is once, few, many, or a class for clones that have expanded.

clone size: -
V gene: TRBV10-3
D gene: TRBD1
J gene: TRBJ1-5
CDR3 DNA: TGTGCCACTCAGACAGGGCTAATCAATCAGCCCCAGCATTTT
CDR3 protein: CATQTGLINQPQHF

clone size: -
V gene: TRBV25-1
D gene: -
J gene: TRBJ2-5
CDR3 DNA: TGTGCCAGCAGTATCCAGGACAGTGGAGAGACCCAGTACTTC
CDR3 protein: CASSIQDSGETQYF

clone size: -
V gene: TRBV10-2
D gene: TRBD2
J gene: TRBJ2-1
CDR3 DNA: TGCGCCAGCAGCGTAAGCGGGGGGCCCTACAATGAACAGTTCTTC
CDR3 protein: CASSVSGGPYNEQFF

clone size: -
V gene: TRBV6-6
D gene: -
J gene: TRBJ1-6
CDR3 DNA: TGTGCCAGCAGTCCTCCAGGCATTAATTCACCCCTCCACTTT
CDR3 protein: CASSPPGINSPLHF

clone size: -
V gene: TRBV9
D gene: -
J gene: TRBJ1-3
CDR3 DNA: TGTGCCAGCAGCGTGGCAGGGATGTCTGGAAACACCATATATTTT
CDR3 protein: CASSVAGMSGNTIYF

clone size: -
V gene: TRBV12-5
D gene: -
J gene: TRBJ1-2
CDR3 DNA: TGTGCTAGTGGTCCGGGAGTTTATGGCTACACCTTC
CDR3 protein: CASGPGVYGYTF

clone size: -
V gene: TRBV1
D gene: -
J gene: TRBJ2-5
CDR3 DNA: TGCACCAGCAGCCAACGGGTGGGTAGCGGGGTTTCGGAGACCCAGTACTTC
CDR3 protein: CTSSQRVGSGVSETQYF

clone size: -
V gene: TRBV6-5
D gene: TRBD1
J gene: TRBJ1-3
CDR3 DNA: TGTGCCAGCAACGGACAGGGTCCTCCTGGAAACACCATATATTTT
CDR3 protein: CASNGQGPPGNTIYF

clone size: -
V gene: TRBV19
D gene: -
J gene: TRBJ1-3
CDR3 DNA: TGTGCCAGTAGTATAGATCCCGGGACTTCTGGAAACACCATATATTTT
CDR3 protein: CASSIDPGTSGNTIYF

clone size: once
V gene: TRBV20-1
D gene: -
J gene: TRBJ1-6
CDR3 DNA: TGCAGTGCTAGTATCGGCGGTAGCTCCTATAATTCACCCCTCCACTTT
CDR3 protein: CSASIGGSSYNSPLHF

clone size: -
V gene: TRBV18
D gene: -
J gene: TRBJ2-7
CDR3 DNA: TGTGCCAGCTCACCGGCAGGGCGGGAGCAGTACTTC
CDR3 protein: CASSPAGREQYF

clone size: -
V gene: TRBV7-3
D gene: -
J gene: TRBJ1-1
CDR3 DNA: TGTGCCAGCAGCGTTAATGGCGGACAGAACACTGAAGCTTTCTTT
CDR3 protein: CASSVNGGQNTEAFF

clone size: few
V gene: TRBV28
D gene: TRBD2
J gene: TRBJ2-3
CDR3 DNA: TGTGCCAGCAGAGTCGAGCGGGGCATGGGGTGGCCCACGTATTTT
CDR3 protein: CASRVERGMGWPTYF

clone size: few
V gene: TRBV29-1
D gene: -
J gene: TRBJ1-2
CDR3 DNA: TGCAGCGTTGATTTCAGGGATGGCTACACCTTC
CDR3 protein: CSVDFRDGYTF

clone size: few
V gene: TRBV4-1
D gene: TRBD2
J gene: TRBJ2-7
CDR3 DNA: TGCGCCAGCAGCCAAGAGCGGGAGCCCCCCTACGAGCAGTACTTC
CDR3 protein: CASSQEREPPYEQYF

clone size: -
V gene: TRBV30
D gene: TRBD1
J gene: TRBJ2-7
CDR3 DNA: TGTGCCTGGAGTGTAACAGGGGGCGCCCAGTGGGAGCAGTACTTC
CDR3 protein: CAWSVTGGAQWEQYF

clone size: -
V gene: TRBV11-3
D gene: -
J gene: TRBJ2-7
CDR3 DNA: TGTGCCAGCAGCTTAAGGTCTGGGACAAGTAGGCTGTGGCAGTACTTC
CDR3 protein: CASSLRSGTSRLWQYF

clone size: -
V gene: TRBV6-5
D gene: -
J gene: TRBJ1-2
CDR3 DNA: TGTGCCAGCGCCTGGGGCAGAGCTAACTATGGCTACACCTTC
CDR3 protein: CASAWGRANYGYTF

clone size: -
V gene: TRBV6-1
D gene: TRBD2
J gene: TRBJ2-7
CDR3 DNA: TGTGCCAGCAGTGAAGCGCTGGCTAGCGGATTCGGTGAGCAGTACTTC
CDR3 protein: CASSEALASGFGEQYF

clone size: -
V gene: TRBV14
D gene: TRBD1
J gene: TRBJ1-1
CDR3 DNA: TGTGCCAGCAGCCCCGAGGTACAGGGGTACCTATTGAACACTGAAGCTTTCTTT
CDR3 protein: CASSPEVQGYLLNTEAFF

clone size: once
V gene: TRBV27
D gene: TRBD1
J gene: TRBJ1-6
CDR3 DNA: TGTGCCAGCAGTTTATCCGGGACAGCCTATAATTCACCCCTCCACTTT
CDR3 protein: CASSLSGTAYNSPLHF

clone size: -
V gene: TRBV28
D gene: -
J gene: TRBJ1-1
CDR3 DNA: TGTGCCAGCAGTTCCCAGACATCTGAAGCTTTCTTT
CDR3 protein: CASSSQTSEAFF

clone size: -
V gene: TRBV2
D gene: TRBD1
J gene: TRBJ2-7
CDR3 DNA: TGTGCCAGCAGTTCCCGACAGGGCTCCTACGAGCAGTACTTC
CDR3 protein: CASSSRQGSYEQYF

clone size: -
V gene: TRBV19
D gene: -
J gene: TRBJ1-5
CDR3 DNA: TGTGCCAGTAAGGAAGGGGCAGGAGGCAATCAGCCCCAGCATTTT
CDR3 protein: CASKEGAGGNQPQHF

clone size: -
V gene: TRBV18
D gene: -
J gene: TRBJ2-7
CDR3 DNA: TGTGCCAGCTCACCTCGGACAGAGACGTTAGGCGGCTACGAGCAGTACTTC
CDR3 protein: CASSPRTETLGGYEQYF

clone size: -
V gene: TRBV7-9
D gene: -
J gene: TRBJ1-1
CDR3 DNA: TGTGCCAGCAGAGATTATGATTCTATACCTGAAGCTTTCTTT
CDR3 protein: CASRDYDSIPEAFF

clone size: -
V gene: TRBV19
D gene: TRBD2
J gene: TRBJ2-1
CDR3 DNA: TGTGCCAGTAGTATCCGGGGGGGGCCCCCGAATGAGCAGTTCTTC
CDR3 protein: CASSIRGGPPNEQFF

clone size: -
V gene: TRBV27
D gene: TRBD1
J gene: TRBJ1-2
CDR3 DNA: TGTGCCAGCCCAGGGACAGAACCCCCCCCCGGCTACACCTTC
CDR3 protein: CASPGTEPPPGYTF

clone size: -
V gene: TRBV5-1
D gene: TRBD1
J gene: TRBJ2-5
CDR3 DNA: TGCGCCAGCAGCCCCGGACAGGCTCAAGAGACCCAGTACTTC
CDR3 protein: CASSPGQAQETQYF

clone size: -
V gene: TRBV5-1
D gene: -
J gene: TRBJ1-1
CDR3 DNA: TGCGCCAGCAGCTTGTTTCCAGGGCCGAACACTGAAGCTTTCTTT
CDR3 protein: CASSLFPGPNTEAFF

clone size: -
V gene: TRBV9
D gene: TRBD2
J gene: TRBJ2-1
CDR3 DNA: TGTGCCAGCAGCGTCATGGGAACTAGCGGGGGGGAGCAGTTCTTC
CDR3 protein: CASSVMGTSGGEQFF

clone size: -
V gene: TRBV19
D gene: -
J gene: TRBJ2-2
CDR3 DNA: TGTGCCAGTAGTACCCAGGGCAGCACCGGGGAGCTGTTTTTT
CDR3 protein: CASSTQGSTGELFF

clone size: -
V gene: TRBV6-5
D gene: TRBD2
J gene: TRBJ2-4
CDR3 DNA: TGTGCCAGCAGGGAGACTAGCGGGAGGGCAAAGGATCAGTACTTC
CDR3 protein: CASRETSGRAKDQYF

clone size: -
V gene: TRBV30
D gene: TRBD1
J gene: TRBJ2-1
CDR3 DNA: TGTGCCTTACGTCAGGGGGCCGGCAATGAGCAGTTCTTC
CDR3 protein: CALRQGAGNEQFF

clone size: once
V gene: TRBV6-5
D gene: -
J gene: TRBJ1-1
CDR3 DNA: TGTGCCAGCAGTTACGCTGCCCTAGGCACTGAAGCTTTCTTT
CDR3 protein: CASSYAALGTEAFF

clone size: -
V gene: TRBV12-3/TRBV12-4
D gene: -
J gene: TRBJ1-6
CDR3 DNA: TGTGCCAGCGCGGGACTGAAGAATTCACCCCTCCACTTT
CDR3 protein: CASAGLKNSPLHF

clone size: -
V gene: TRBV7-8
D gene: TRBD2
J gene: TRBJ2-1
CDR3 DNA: TGTGCCAGCAGCAGCTCAAGCGGTGGGCGGGGGGGCCCCTACAATGAGCAGTTCTTC
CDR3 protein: CASSSSSGGRGGPYNEQFF

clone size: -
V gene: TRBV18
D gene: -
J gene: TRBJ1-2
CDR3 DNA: TGTGCCAGCTCACCACCGGCAGGATACTATGGCTACACCTTC
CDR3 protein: CASSPPAGYYGYTF

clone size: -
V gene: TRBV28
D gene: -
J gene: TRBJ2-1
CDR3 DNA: TGTGCCAGCAGTTTCGAGGGAGGAGCCTACAATGAGCAGTTCTTC
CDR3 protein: CASSFEGGAYNEQFF

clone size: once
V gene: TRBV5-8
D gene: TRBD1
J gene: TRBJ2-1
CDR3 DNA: TGTGCCAGCAGCTTGCATCTAATAGCCGGGACAGGGAGGGCTGAGCAGTTCTTC
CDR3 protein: CASSLHLIAGTGRAEQFF

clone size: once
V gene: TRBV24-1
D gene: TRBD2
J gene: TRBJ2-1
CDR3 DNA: TGTGCCACCAGTCTAAGCGGGAGGCATTCTAGGAGCTCCTACAATGAGCAGTTCTTC
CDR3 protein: CATSLSGRHSRSSYNEQFF

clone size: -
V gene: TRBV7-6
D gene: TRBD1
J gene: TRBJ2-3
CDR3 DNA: TGTGCCAGCAGCCGGACAGGGGTCTCTAGCACAGATACGCAGTATTTT
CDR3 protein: CASSRTGVSSTDTQYF

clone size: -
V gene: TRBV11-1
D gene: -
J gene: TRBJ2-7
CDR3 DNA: TGTGCCAGCAGCTTAAGGTTTGAAGGGAGCTACGAGCAGTACTTC
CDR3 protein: CASSLRFEGSYEQYF

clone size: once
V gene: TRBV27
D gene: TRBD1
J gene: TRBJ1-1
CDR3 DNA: TGTGCCAGCAGTTCCGGACAGGGAGCCTGGACTGAAGCTTTCTTT
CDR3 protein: CASSSGQGAWTEAFF

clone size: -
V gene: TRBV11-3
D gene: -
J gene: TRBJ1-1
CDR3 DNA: TGTGCCACCTCACTTAGCTTGAACACTGAAGCTTTCTTT
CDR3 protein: CATSLSLNTEAFF

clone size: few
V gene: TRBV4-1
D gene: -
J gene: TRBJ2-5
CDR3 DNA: TGCGCCAGCAGCCAAGATCGAGGCAGGGGAGAGACCCAGTACTTC
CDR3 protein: CASSQDRGRGETQYF

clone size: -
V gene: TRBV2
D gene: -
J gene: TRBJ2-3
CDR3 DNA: TGTGCCAGTATCCGGGATCTGGGCACAGATACGCAGTATTTT
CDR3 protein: CASIRDLGTDTQYF